This paragraph reports one T cell receptor beta chain. Those enrolled in Seattle joined during active infection and were followed longitudinally afterward. These data come from a study of blood T cell repertoires in COVID-19. Authors' methods: The authors estimated nucleated cell counts from reference gene primer amplification. Some clones are missing from TCRdb's copy, which holds only in-frame ones; the method was immunoSEQ multiplex PCR. V and J calls plus clone size are reproduced from that table; the DNA served to infer D and trimming. The sample yields about 170,000 clones, around 84% seen once. This CDR3 is 16 amino acids long. J lost 0 bases, V lost 8 bases, and 6 bases had no gene match. Per germline, CDR1 ENHRY and CDR2 SYGVKD.

V usage is TRBV10-3 and J usage is TRBJ2-7, with 14 bases lining up with TRBD2. The sequence derives from a woman in her sixties or seventies with COVID-19, enrolled during active disease. Sequenced: peripheral blood. The CDR3 DNA follows: TGTGCCATCGGTCCGACTAGCGGGAGGGCCTCCTACGAGCAGTACTTC. Encoded protein: CAIGPTSGRASYEQYF.